The 32 T cell receptor beta chains listed next were all sequenced from one sample in a study of response to subunit inactivated influenza vaccine (dated by TCRdb to the late 2010s). In the paper's terms, the time point label means: 45 to 55 days after influenza vaccine administration. To prepare the library, RT-PCR was applied. Data came from an Illumina HiSeq 2500. TCRdb applied fastp at Q25 and MiXCR to the public reads, then kept only in-frame beta chains. Each CDR3 protein appears once, grouped with its most common genes and DNA. In this sample the table shows hundreds of thousands of distinct CDR3 sequences, roughly 13% of which occur a single time. Around 12% of the sample goes to the ten largest clones. Material: PBMCs from blood, obtained around seven weeks after vaccination. Every receptor here comes from a middle-aged man who received an inactivated influenza vaccine. Donor details come from another sample of the same person, matched by shared clones.

The chain combines TRBV11-2 with TRBJ2-3, with TRBD1 matching over 10 bases. CDR3 length: 13 residues. Germline CDR1 and CDR2: SGHAT and FQNNGV. Germline trimming cut 5 bases from V and 10 bases from J; bases unmatched to any gene: 6. The CDR3 sequence is CASSPRDRGAQYF. The CDR3 DNA sequence: TGTGCCAGCAGCCCTAGGGACAGGGGCGCGCAGTATTTT. Looking up the rest from reference TRBV11-2 and TRBJ2-3 gives the full variable domain: EAGVAQSPRYKIIEKRQSVAFWCNPISGHATLYWYQQILGQGPKLLIQFQNNGVVDDSQLPKDRFSAERLKGVDSTLKIQPAKLEDSAVYLCASSPRDRGAQYFGPGTRLTVL.

The chain joins TRBV20-1 to TRBJ2-5; 7 bases map to TRBD2. The J segment lost 6 bases and the V segment lost 3 bases, leaving 10 bases of the junction unmatched. Germline CDR1 and CDR2: DFQATT and SNEGSKA (reference sequence). The CDR3 consists of 14 residues. This CDR3 is CSASAPSGPQTQYF. CDR3 in DNA: TGCAGTGCTAGTGCGCCTAGCGGACCGCAGACCCAGTACTTC.

This clonotype was picked up a small number of times. The chain recombines TRBV12-3 or TRBV12-4 with TRBJ2-3, with 10 nucleotides matching TRBD2. CDR3 length: 16 residues. V was clipped by 0 bases and J by 2 bases; unmatched bases: 2. CDR3 sequence reads: CASSLALAGATDTQYF. CDR3 nucleotides: TGTGCCAGCAGTTTAGCCCTAGCGGGGGCCACAGATACGCAGTATTTT.

The table lists this clonotype with a few counts. The chain carries TRBV7-8 and TRBJ2-1, with D hard to call. The CDR3 contains 13 residues. V lost 5 bases to trimming and J lost 5 bases, with 10 bases between them. Per the germline V gene, CDR1 is SGHVS and CDR2 is FQNEAQ. The CDR3 sequence is CASSLGVHNEQFF. CDR3 nucleotides: TGTGCCAGCAGCCTCGGAGTACACAATGAGCAGTTCTTC.

The chain recombines TRBV24-1 with TRBJ2-5; D is uncertain. The CDR3 covers 12 residues. V lost 6 bases to trimming and J lost 2 bases, with 6 bases between them. In germline, CDR1 is KGHDR, CDR2 SFDVKD. The CDR3 region is CATSTRQETQYF. CDR3 nucleotides: TGTGCCACCAGTACAAGGCAAGAGACCCAGTACTTC.

The rearrangement joins TRBV6-1 to TRBJ1-1, with D perhaps matching TRBD1 (6 bases). The CDR3 contains 14 residues. Per the germline V gene, CDR1 is MNHNS and CDR2 is SASEGT. Trimming left V 6 bases short and J 4 bases short, with 15 bases between. This CDR3 is CASRLQGSGTEAFF. CDR3 in DNA: TGTGCCAGCAGACTACAGGGTTCGGGCACTGAAGCTTTCTTT.

This sequence joins TRBV20-1 and TRBJ2-7, with TRBD1 matching over 7 bases. The CDR3 is made up of 11 amino acids. CDR1 is DFQATT and CDR2 is SNEGSKA in the germline V gene (reference sequence). The V and J ends lost 8 bases and 5 bases, in that order; junction bases with no gene match: 6. In nucleotides, the CDR3 is TGCAGTCAGGACAGGCTCGACGAGCAGTACTTC. Amino acid sequence: CSQDRLDEQYF.

The sample holds a few counts of this clonotype. The chain combines TRBV20-1 with TRBJ1-3; tentatively, D is TRBD1 (5 bases). V shed 6 bases and J shed 0 bases, with 12 bases lying between them. Germline CDR1 DFQATT, CDR2 SNEGSKA (reference sequence). This CDR3 contains 14 residues. CDR3 loop: CSASQGLSGNTIYF. The CDR3 nucleotides are TGCAGTGCCTCCCAGGGACTCTCTGGAAACACCATATATTTT.

This clonotype was observed a handful of times. This sequence joins TRBV4-1 and TRBJ1-2; a possible D gene is TRBD1 (5 bases). There are 17 residues in the CDR3. CDR1 is MGHRA, CDR2 YSYEKL, per germline. V lost 3 bases and J lost 1, with 18 bases in between. Here the CDR3 reads CASSHPIRGPVNYGYTF. CDR3 DNA sequence: TGCGCCAGCAGCCACCCTATACGGGGCCCCGTTAACTATGGCTACACCTTC.

This clonotype showed up many times. This chain joins TRBV6-6 and TRBJ2-1, with D unclear. This CDR3 is built from 10 residues. Trimming removed 8 bases at V and 4 bases at J, with 3 bases between. CDR1 is MNHNY, CDR2 SVGAGI, per germline (reference sequence). Here the CDR3 reads CASQYNEQFF. The CDR3 DNA follows: TGTGCCAGCCAGTACAATGAGCAGTTCTTC.

There are a few counts of this clonotype. The chain carries TRBV5-1 and TRBJ2-3; 10 bases are shared with TRBD2. The V gene end was trimmed by 4 bases and the J gene end by 2 bases; junction bases not matched to a gene: 7. The CDR3 runs 16 residues. Germline CDR1 SGHRS, CDR2 YFSETQ. CDR3 nucleotides: TGCGCCAGCAGCACCCGACTAGCGGGTGCCACAGATACGCAGTATTTT. It is translated as CASSTRLAGATDTQYF.

This clonotype was seen only a few times. The chain is built from TRBV19 and TRBJ2-1; 9 nucleotides align to TRBD1. The germline gives CDR1 LNHDA, CDR2 SQIVND (reference sequence). This CDR3 spans 14 amino acids. V gave up 7 bases and J gave up 5 bases; unmatched junction bases: 6. CDR3 bases: TGTGCCAGTAACAGGGGGCTCTTGGACAATGAGCAGTTCTTC. It translates to CASNRGLLDNEQFF.

This clonotype has ten or more counts. CDR3 residues: CASSEGSGSFHEQFF. CDR3 DNA: TGTGCCAGCAGCGAAGGGAGCGGGAGTTTCCATGAGCAGTTCTTC. The chain links TRBV7-3 to TRBJ2-1; TRBD2 aligns across 8 bases. V shed 5 bases and J 8 bases; nucleotides not matched to a gene: 11. CDR1 SGHTA and CDR2 FQGTGA come from the germline V gene. The CDR3 length is 15 residues.

The chain employs TRBV7-9 and TRBJ2-7; 7 bases fit TRBD1. Germline loops: CDR1 SEHNR, CDR2 FQNEAQ (reference sequence). With V trimmed by 1 base and J by 2 bases, 5 bases remained unmatched. There are 15 residues in the CDR3. The chain's CDR3 is CASSLDGTATYEQYF. The CDR3 bases are TGTGCCAGCAGCTTAGATGGGACAGCTACCTACGAGCAGTACTTC.

This clonotype has a handful of counts. The chain combines TRBV4-2 with TRBJ1-1, with 10 positions matching TRBD1. This CDR3 comprises 13 residues. Per the germline V gene, CDR1 is LGHNA and CDR2 is YNFKEQ. Trimming took 4 bases from V and 12 from J; bases not matched to a gene: 8. The CDR3 loop reads CASSPRGQGETFF. CDR3 nucleotide sequence: TGTGCCAGCAGCCCACGAGGACAGGGGGAAACTTTCTTT.

A few counts support this clonotype. The J gene is TRBJ2-3, the V gene TRBV4-1, with a weak D call TRBD1 (6 bases). Trimming left V 2 bases short and J 2 bases short, with 11 bases between. Germline CDR1 and CDR2: MGHRA and YSYEKL. This CDR3 contains 15 residues. The chain's CDR3 is CASSQTGYFTDTQYF. The DNA for the CDR3 is TGCGCCAGCAGCCAAACAGGGTATTTCACAGATACGCAGTATTTT.

In its sample, this clonotype was seen many times. The rearrangement links TRBV15 to TRBJ1-4; no definite D call. Germline CDR1 and CDR2: LNHNV and YYDKDF (reference sequence). The CDR3 length is 14 residues. Between the trimmed V and J ends, which lost 8 bases and 3 bases, there was a span of 13 bases. CDR3 sequence reads: CATGNGLPNEKLFF. For the CDR3, the DNA is TGTGCCACCGGGAACGGGCTCCCTAATGAAAAACTGTTTTTT.

This clonotype was counted at least ten times. The rearrangement joins TRBV10-3 to TRBJ2-1; D not resolved. The length of the CDR3 is 18 residues. CDR1 and CDR2 from the germline V gene are ENHRY and SYGVKD. The V end lost 3 bases, the J end lost 0 bases, and 18 bases lay between the germline ends. This chain's CDR3 is CAISEFGRTSSSYNEQFF. The CDR3 DNA sequence: TGTGCCATCAGTGAATTTGGGCGAACTTCGAGCTCCTACAATGAGCAGTTCTTC.

The chain has TRBV12-3 or TRBV12-4 and TRBJ2-5; 15 bases are a match to TRBD2. This CDR3 spans 16 amino acids. Trimming at V came to 4 bases and at J to 1 base, leaving 1 base not matched to a gene. In nucleotides, the CDR3 is TGTGCCAGCAGTTGGGGACTAGCGGGGGGCCAAGAGACCCAGTACTTC. Its protein product is CASSWGLAGGQETQYF.

This clonotype was observed at least ten times. This chain connects TRBV5-1 to TRBJ2-5, with D perhaps assigned TRBD1 or TRBD2 (5 bases each). In germline, CDR1 is SGHRS, CDR2 YFSETQ. Deletions cut 4 bases from V and 0 bases from J, with 16 bases between. The CDR3 sequence is 16 residues long. Here the CDR3 reads CASSPNPGTYQETQYF. In DNA form, the CDR3 reads TGCGCCAGCAGCCCGAACCCAGGGACCTACCAAGAGACCCAGTACTTC. The full variable domain, completed using reference TRBV5-1 and TRBJ2-5, is KAGVTQTPRYLIKTRGQQVTLSCSPISGHRSVSWYQQTPGQGLQFLFEYFSETQRNKGNFPGRFSGRQFSNSRSEMNVSTLELGDSALYLCASSPNPGTYQETQYFGPGTRLLVL.

The chain employs TRBV28 and TRBJ2-7, with D hard to call. V dropped 6 bases and J dropped 0 bases, with 27 bases sitting between them. This CDR3 contains 19 residues. Germline V gene sequence: CDR1 MDHEN, CDR2 SYDVKM. The CDR3 bases are TGTGCCAGCAGCACCCATTACGCTCCTCGAGGCTACCTCTCCTACGAGCAGTACTTC. It encodes CASSTHYAPRGYLSYEQYF.

The chain joins TRBV9 to TRBJ2-7; D might be TRBD2 (5 bases). This CDR3 region has 15 residues. The germline V and J ends were trimmed by 4 bases and 2 bases, with 16 bases remaining between them. CDR1 is SGDLS, CDR2 YYNGEE, per germline. CDR3 coding DNA: TGTGCCAGCAGCCCGCGTTCGGGCGGGCCCTACGAGCAGTACTTC. It encodes CASSPRSGGPYEQYF.

The sample holds a few counts of this clonotype. This chain connects TRBV5-1 to TRBJ2-5, with 8 bases fitting TRBD1. Losses at the gene ends were 0 bases for V and 5 bases for J; bases not matched to a gene: 12. CDR1 and CDR2 (germline): SGHRS, YFSETQ. The CDR3 has 17 amino acids. The CDR3 here is CASSLDGTGPAGETQYF. The CDR3 bases are TGCGCCAGCAGCTTGGACGGGACAGGACCGGCCGGGGAGACCCAGTACTTC.

This clonotype appeared many times. The chain combines TRBV29-1 with TRBJ2-5, with D maybe TRBD2 (6 bases). Per germline, CDR1 SQVTM and CDR2 ANQGSEA. The CDR3 runs to 16 residues. V dropped 0 bases and J dropped 0 bases, with 14 bases sitting between them. CDR3 sequence: CSVEERGPMYQETQYF. CDR3 DNA sequence: TGCAGCGTTGAAGAGCGGGGCCCGATGTACCAAGAGACCCAGTACTTC. The full variable domain, completed using reference TRBV29-1 and TRBJ2-5, is SAVISQKPSRDICQRGTSLTIQCQVDSQVTMMFWYRQQPGQSLTLIATANQGSEATYESGFVIDKFPISRPNLTFSTLTVSNMSPEDSSIYLCSVEERGPMYQETQYFGPGTRLLVL.

This clonotype showed up just a few times. The chain carries TRBV20-1 and TRBJ1-1; TRBD1 matches 8 bases. CDR3 length equals 16 residues. J gave up 0 bases and V 6 bases, and 12 bases lay outside the gene matches. Germline values: CDR1 DFQATT, CDR2 SNEGSKA (reference sequence). CDR3 nucleotides: TGCAGTGCCCTGGGACAGGAGATGTTCATGAACACTGAAGCTTTCTTT. Its translation is CSALGQEMFMNTEAFF.

This clonotype showed up just once. This chain joins TRBV19 and TRBJ2-7; no firm D call. Trimming cost V 5 bases and J 1 base, with 9 bases left between them. CDR1 and CDR2 (germline): LNHDA, SQIVND (reference sequence). This CDR3 is built from 13 residues. The CDR3 region is CASSVTRSYEQYF. The CDR3 bases are TGTGCCAGTAGTGTGACACGTTCCTACGAGCAGTACTTC. Supplemented by reference TRBV19 and TRBJ2-7, the full variable domain reads DGGITQSPKYLFRKEGQNVTLSCEQNLNHDAMYWYRQDPGQGLRLIYYSQIVNDFQKGDIAEGYSVSREKKESFPLTVTSAQKNPTAFYLCASSVTRSYEQYFGPGTRLTVT.

This chain connects TRBV10-3 to TRBJ1-3; D ambiguous. The CDR3 has 17 residues. Germline CDR1 is ENHRY and CDR2 is SYGVKD. With 3 bases removed from V and 0 bases from J, the gap between germline ends came to 15 bases. This CDR3 reads CAISDRAGFLSGNTIYF. CDR3 DNA sequence: TGTGCCATCAGTGACCGCGCGGGTTTTCTCTCTGGAAACACCATATATTTT.

The gene calls are TRBV7-2 and TRBJ1-1; D remains unclear. V dropped 8 bases and J dropped 7 bases, with 14 bases sitting between them. The CDR3 totals 12 residues. CDR1 is SGHTA and CDR2 is FQGNSA in the germline V gene. CDR3 bases: TGTGCCAGCGGAAAACCCTCACATGAAGCTTTCTTT. It translates to CASGKPSHEAFF.

This clonotype was seen repeatedly, ten times or more. The chain has TRBV12-3 or TRBV12-4 and TRBJ2-1, with D maybe TRBD2 (5 bases). Trimming removed 6 bases at V and 6 bases at J, with 21 bases between. The CDR3 runs to 16 residues. The CDR3 here is CASSSRAGGSGNEQFF. CDR3 DNA sequence: TGTGCCAGCAGCTCCCGGGCGGGTGGATCAGGCAATGAGCAGTTCTTC.

This clonotype was detected a few times. The chain couples TRBV29-1 to TRBJ2-7; the D is unclear. CDR1 and CDR2 (germline): SQVTM, ANQGSEA. CDR3 size: 14 residues. V was pared by 4 bases and J by 0 bases, with 13 bases between. CDR3 DNA sequence: TGCAGCGTTGCGTTCTGGGGAAACTCCTACGAGCAGTACTTC. This codes for CSVAFWGNSYEQYF.

This chain joins TRBV6-5 and TRBJ2-5; D is possibly TRBD1 or TRBD2 (5 bases each). CDR1 MNHEY and CDR2 SVGAGI come from the germline V gene. Trimming removed 1 base at V and 2 bases at J, with 14 bases between. This CDR3 region has 16 residues. The CDR3 sequence is CASSYYGTPLQETQYF. CDR3 in DNA: TGTGCCAGCAGTTACTACGGGACCCCGCTGCAAGAGACCCAGTACTTC.

This clonotype was observed a few times. The gene calls are TRBV11-2 and TRBJ1-1; perhaps TRBD1 as D (5 bases). V dropped 5 bases and J dropped 4 bases, with 14 bases sitting between them. This CDR3 contains 14 residues. Germline assignment: CDR1 SGHAT and CDR2 FQNNGV. The CDR3 here is CASSQTLGVTEAFF. The CDR3 nucleotides are TGTGCCAGCAGCCAAACCCTGGGGGTCACTGAAGCTTTCTTT.